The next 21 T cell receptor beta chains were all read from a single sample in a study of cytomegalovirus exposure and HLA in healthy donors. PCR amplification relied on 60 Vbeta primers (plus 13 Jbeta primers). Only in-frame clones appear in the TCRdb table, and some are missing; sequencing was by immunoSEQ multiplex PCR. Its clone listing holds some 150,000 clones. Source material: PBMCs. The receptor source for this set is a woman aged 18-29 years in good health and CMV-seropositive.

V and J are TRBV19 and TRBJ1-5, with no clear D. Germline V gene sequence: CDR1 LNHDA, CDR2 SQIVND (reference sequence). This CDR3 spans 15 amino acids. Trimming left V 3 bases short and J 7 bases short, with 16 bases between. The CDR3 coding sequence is TGTGCCAGTAGTATTGGGCGTGAATCGGCCCAGCCCCAGCATTTT. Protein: CASSIGRESAQPQHF. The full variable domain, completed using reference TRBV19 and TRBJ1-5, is DGGITQSPKYLFRKEGQNVTLSCEQNLNHDAMYWYRQDPGQGLRLIYYSQIVNDFQKGDIAEGYSVSREKKESFPLTVTSAQKNPTAFYLCASSIGRESAQPQHFGDGTRLSIL.

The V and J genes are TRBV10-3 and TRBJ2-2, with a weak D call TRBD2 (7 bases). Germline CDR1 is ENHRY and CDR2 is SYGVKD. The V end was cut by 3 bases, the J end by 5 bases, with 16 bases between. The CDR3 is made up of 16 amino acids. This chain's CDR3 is CAISEMTGGLTGELFF. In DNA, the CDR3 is TGTGCCATCAGTGAAATGACGGGGGGCCTTACCGGGGAGCTGTTTTTT.

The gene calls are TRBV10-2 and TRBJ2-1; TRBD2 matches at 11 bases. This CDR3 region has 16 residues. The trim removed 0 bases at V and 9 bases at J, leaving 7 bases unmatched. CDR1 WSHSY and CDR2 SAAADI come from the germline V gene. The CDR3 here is CASSESSGRGGFEQFF. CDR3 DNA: TGCGCCAGCAGTGAGTCTAGCGGGAGGGGAGGCTTTGAGCAGTTCTTC.

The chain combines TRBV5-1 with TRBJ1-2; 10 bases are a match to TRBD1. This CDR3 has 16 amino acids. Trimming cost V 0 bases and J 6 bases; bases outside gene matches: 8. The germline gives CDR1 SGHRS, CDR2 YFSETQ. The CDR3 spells CASSLGQGARFDGYTF. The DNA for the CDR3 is TGCGCCAGCAGCTTGGGACAGGGGGCCAGATTTGATGGCTACACCTTC.

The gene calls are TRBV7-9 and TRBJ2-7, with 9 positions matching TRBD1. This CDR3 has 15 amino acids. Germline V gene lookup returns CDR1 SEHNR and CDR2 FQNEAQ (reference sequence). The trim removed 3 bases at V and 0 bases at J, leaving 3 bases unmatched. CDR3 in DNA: TGTGCCAGCAGCTTCGGGACAGGGTACTCCTACGAGCAGTACTTC. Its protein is CASSFGTGYSYEQYF.

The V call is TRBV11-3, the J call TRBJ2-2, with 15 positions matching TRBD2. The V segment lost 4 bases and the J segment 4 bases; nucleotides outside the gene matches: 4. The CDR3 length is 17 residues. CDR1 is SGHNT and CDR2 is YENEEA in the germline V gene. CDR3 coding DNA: TGTGCCAGCAGCTACGGACTAGCGGGGGGGCTCACCGGGGAGCTGTTTTTT. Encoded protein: CASSYGLAGGLTGELFF.

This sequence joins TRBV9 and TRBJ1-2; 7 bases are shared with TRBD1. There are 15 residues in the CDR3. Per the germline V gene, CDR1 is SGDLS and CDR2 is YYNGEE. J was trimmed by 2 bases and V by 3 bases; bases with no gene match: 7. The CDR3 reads CASSGGTDANYGYTF. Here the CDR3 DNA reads TGTGCCAGCAGCGGAGGGACAGATGCGAACTATGGCTACACCTTC.

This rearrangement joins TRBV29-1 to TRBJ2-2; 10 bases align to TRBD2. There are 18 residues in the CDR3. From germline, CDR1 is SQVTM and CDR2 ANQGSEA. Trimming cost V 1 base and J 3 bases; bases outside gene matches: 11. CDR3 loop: CSVEVLGAGGLDTGELFF. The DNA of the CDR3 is TGCAGCGTTGAAGTTTTGGGAGCGGGGGGGCTGGACACCGGGGAGCTGTTTTTT.

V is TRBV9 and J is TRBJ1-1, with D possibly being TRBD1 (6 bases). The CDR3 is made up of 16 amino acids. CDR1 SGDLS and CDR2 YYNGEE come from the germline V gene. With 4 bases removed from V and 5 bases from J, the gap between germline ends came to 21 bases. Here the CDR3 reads CASSSRPQGIGTEAFF. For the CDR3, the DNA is TGTGCCAGCAGCTCGAGGCCCCAGGGGATCGGAACTGAAGCTTTCTTT.

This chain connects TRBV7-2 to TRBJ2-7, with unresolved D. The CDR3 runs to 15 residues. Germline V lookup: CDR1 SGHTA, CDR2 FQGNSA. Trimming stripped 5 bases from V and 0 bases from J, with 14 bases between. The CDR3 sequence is CASSPRHLPSYEQYF. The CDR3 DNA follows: TGTGCCAGCAGCCCGCGACATCTACCCTCCTACGAGCAGTACTTC.

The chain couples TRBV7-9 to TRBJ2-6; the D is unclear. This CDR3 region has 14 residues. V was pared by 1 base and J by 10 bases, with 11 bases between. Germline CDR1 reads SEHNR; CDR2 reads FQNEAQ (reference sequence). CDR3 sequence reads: CASSLEINRNVLTF. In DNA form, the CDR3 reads TGTGCCAGCAGCTTAGAGATAAACCGGAACGTCCTGACTTTC. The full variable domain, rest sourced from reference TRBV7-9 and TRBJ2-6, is DTGVSQNPRHKITKRGQNVTFRCDPISEHNRLYWYRQTLGQGPEFLTYFQNEAQLEKSRLLSDRFSAERPKGSFSTLEIQRTEQGDSAMYLCASSLEINRNVLTFGAGSRLTVL.

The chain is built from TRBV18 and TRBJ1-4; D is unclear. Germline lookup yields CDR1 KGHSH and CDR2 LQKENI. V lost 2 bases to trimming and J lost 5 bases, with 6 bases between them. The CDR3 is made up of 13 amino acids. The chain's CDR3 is CASSPMENEKLFF. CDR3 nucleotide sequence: TGTGCCAGCTCACCAATGGAGAATGAAAAACTGTTTTTT.

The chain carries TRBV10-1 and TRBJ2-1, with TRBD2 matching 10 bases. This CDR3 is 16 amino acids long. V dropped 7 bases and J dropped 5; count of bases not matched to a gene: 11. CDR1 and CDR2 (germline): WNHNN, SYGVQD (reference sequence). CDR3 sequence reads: CASTPRTGLANNEQFF. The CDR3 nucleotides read TGCGCCAGCACCCCACGAACGGGACTAGCGAACAATGAGCAGTTCTTC.

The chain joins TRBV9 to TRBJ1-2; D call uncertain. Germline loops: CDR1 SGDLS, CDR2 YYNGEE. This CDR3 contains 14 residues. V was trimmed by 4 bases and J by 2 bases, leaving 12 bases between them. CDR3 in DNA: TGTGCCAGCAGCCCGGGTGGTTCCAACTATGGCTACACCTTC. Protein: CASSPGGSNYGYTF.

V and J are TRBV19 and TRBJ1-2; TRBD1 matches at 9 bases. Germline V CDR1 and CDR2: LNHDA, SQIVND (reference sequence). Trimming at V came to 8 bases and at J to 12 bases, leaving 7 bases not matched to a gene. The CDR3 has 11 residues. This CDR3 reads CASGGTGRNTF. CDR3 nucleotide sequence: TGTGCCAGTGGAGGGACAGGGAGGAACACCTTC. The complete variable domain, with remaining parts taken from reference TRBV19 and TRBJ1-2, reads DGGITQSPKYLFRKEGQNVTLSCEQNLNHDAMYWYRQDPGQGLRLIYYSQIVNDFQKGDIAEGYSVSREKKESFPLTVTSAQKNPTAFYLCASGGTGRNTFGSGTRLTVV.

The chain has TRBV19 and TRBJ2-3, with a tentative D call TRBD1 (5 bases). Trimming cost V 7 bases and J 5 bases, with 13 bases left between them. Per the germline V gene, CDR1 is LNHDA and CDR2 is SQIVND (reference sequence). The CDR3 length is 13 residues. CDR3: CASTPGREDTQYF. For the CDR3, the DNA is TGTGCCAGTACCCCAGGCAGGGAAGATACGCAGTATTTT.

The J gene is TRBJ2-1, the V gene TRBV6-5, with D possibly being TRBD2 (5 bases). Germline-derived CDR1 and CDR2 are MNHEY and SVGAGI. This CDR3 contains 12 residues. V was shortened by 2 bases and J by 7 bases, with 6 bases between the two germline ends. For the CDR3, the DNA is TGTGCCAGCAGTTACGGGAGAAATGAGCAGTTCTTC. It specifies CASSYGRNEQFF.

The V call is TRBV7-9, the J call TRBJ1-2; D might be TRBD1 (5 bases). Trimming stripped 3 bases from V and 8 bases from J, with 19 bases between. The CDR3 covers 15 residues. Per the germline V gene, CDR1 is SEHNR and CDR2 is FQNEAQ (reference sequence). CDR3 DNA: TGTGCCAGCAGCTTTGGAGGGGCGGGCTCCGGGGGCTACACCTTC. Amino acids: CASSFGGAGSGGYTF.

CDR3 loop: CASSPLAGATTGELFF. CDR3 in DNA: TGTGCCAGCAGCCCGCTAGCGGGGGCCACTACTGGGGAGCTGTTTTTT. The J gene is TRBJ2-2, the V gene TRBV7-3, with 10 nucleotides matching TRBD2. Per the germline V gene, CDR1 is SGHTA and CDR2 is FQGTGA. CDR3 length equals 16 residues. V was pared by 5 bases and J by 8 bases, with 11 bases of the junction left unmatched.

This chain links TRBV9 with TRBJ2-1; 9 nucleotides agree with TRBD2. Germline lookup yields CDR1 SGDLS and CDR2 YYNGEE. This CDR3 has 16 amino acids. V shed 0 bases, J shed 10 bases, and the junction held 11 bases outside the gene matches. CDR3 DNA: TGTGCCAGCAGCGTAGATAATAGCGGGAGATTAAGCGAGCAGTTCTTC. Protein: CASSVDNSGRLSEQFF.

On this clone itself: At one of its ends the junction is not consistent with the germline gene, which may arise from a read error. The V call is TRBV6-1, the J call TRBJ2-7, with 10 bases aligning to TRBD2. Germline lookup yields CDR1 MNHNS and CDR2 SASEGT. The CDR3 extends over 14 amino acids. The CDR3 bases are TGTGCCAGCAGTGAAGGGAGCGTGTGGACTAGCGGTTCGTTC. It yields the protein CASSEGSVWTSGSF.